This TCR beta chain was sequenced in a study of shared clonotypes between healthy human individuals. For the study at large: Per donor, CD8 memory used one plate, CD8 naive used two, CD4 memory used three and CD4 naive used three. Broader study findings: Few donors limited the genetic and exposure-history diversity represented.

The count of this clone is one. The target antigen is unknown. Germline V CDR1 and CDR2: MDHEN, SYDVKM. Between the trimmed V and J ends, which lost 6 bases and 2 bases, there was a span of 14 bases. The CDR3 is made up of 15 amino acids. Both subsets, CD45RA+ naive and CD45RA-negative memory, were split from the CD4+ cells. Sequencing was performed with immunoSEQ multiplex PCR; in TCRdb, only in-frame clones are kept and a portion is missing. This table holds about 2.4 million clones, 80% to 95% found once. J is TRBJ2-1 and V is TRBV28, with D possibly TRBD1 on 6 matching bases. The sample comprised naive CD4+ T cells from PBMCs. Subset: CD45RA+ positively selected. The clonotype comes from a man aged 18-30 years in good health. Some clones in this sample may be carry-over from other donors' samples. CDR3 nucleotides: TGTGCCAGCAGGCCAGGGGACAAAGCCTACAATGAGCAGTTCTTC. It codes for CASRPGDKAYNEQFF.